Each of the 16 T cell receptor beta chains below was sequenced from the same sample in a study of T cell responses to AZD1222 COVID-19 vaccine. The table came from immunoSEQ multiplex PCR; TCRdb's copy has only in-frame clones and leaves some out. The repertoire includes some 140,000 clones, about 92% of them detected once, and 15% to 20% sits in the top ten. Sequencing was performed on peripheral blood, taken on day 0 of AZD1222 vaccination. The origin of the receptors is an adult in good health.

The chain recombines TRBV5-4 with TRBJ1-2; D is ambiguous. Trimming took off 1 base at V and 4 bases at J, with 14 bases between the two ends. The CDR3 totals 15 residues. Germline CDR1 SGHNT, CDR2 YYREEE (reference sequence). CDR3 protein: CASSLFGKVVYGYTF. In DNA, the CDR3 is TGTGCCAGCAGCTTGTTCGGGAAGGTGGTCTATGGCTACACCTTC. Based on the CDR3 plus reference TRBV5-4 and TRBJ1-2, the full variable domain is ETGVTQSPTHLIKTRGQQVTLRCSSQSGHNTVSWYQQALGQGPQFIFQYYREEENGRGNFPPRFSGLQFPNYSSELNVNALELDDSALYLCASSLFGKVVYGYTFGSGTRLTVV.

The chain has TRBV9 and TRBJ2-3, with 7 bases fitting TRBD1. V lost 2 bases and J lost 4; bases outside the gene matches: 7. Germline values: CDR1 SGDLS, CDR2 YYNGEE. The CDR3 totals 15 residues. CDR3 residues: CASSVRPQGADTQYF. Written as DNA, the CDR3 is TGTGCCAGCAGCGTGAGACCGCAGGGGGCAGATACGCAGTATTTT.

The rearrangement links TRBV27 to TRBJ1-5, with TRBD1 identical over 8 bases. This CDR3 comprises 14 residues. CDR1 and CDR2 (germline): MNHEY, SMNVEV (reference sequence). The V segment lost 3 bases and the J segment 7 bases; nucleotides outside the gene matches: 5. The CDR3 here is CASSFGQGDQPQHF. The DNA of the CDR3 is TGTGCCAGCAGTTTCGGACAGGGTGACCAGCCCCAGCATTTT.

The CDR3 DNA follows: TGTGCCAGCAGTTATAGGGAAAGGGGCCCCCAGCATTTT. It yields the protein CASSYRERGPQHF. This chain joins TRBV6-5 and TRBJ1-5; D may be TRBD1 (5 bases). This CDR3 is built from 13 residues. The germline V and J ends were trimmed by 3 bases and 10 bases, with 13 bases remaining between them. Per the germline V gene, CDR1 is MNHEY and CDR2 is SVGAGI.

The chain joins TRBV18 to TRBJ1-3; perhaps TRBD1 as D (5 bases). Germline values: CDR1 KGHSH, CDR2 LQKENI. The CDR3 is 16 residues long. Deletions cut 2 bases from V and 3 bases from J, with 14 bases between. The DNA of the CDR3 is TGTGCCAGCTCACCATCCCCCCTTCAGGGTGGAAACACCATATATTTT. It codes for CASSPSPLQGGNTIYF.

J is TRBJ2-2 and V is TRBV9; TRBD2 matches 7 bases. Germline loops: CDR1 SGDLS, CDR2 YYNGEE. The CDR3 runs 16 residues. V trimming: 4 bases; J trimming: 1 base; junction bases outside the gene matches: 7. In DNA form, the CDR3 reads TGTGCCAGCAGCCCACACGGGGAGGGGAACACCGGGGAGCTGTTTTTT. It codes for CASSPHGEGNTGELFF.

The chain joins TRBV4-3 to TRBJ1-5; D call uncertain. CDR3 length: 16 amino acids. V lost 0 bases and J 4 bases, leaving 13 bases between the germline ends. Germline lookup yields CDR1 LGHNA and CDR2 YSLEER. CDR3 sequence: CASSQDSGEGNQPQHF. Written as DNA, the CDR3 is TGCGCCAGCAGCCAAGATAGCGGGGAAGGAAATCAGCCCCAGCATTTT.

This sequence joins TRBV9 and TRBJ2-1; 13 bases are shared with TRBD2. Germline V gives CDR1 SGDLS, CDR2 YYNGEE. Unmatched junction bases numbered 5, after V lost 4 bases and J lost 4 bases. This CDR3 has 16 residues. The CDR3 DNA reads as TGTGCCAGCAGCCCCGGGACTAGCGGGATTTACAATGAGCAGTTCTTC. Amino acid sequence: CASSPGTSGIYNEQFF.

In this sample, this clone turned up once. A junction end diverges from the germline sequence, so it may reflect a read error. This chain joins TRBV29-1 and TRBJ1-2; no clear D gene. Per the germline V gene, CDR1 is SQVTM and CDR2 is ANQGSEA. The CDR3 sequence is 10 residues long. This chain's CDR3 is CSAYQDGYSF. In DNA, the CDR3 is TGCAGCGCCTATCAGGACGGCTATTCCTTC.

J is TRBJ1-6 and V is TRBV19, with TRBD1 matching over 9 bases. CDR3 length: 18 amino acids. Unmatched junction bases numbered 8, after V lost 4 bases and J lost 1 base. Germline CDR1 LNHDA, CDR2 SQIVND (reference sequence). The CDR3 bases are TGTGCCAGTAGTAGAACGACAGGGGGGATTTCCTATAATTCACCCCTCCACTTT. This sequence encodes CASSRTTGGISYNSPLHF.

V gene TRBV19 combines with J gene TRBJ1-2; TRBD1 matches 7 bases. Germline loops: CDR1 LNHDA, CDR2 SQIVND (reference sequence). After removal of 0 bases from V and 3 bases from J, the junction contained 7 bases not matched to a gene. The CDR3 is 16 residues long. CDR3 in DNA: TGTGCCAGTAGTATAGACAGGGAGGGGGCCTACTATGGCTACACCTTC. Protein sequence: CASSIDREGAYYGYTF.

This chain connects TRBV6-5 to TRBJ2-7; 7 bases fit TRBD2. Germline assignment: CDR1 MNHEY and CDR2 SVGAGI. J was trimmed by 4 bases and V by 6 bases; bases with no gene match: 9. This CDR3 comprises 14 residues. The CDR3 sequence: CASRGGRDKYEQYF. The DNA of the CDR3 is TGTGCCAGCAGGGGCGGGAGAGACAAGTACGAGCAGTACTTC.

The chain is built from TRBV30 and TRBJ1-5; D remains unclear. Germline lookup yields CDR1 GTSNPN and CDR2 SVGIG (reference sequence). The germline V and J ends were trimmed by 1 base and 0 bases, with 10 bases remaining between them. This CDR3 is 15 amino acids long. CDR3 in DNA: TGTGCCTGGAGTGACCGAGTTTATAGCAATCAGCCCCAGCATTTT. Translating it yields CAWSDRVYSNQPQHF.

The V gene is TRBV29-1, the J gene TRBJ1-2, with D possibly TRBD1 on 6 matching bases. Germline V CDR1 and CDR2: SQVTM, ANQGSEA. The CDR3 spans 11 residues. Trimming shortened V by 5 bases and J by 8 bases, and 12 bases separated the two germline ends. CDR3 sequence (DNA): TGCAGCGTTCTAATCGGGGGCGGCTACACCTTC. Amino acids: CSVLIGGGYTF. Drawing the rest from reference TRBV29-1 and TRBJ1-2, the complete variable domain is SAVISQKPSRDICQRGTSLTIQCQVDSQVTMMFWYRQQPGQSLTLIATANQGSEATYESGFVIDKFPISRPNLTFSTLTVSNMSPEDSSIYLCSVLIGGGYTFGSGTRLTVV.

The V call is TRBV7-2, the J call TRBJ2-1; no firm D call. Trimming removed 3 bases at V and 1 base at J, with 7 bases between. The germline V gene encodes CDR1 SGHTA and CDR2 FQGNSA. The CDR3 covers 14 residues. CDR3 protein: CASSFGLSYNEQFF. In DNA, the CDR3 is TGTGCCAGCAGCTTCGGGCTGTCCTACAATGAGCAGTTCTTC.

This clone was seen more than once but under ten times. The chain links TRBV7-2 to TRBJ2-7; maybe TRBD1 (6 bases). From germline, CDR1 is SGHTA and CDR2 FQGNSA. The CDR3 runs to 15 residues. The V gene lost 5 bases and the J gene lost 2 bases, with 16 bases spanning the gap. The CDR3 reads CASSLRQDPAYEQYF. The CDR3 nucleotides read TGTGCCAGCAGCCTCAGACAGGACCCTGCCTACGAGCAGTACTTC.